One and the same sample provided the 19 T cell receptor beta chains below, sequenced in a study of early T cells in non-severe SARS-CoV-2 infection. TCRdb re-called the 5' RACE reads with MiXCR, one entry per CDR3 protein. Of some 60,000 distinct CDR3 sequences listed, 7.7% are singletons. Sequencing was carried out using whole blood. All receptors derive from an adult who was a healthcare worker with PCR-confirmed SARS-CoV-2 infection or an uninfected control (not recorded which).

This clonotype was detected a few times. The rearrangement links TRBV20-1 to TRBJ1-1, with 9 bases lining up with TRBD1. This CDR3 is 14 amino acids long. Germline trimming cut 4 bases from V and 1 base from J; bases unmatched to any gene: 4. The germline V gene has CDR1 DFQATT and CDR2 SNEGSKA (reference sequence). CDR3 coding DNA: TGCAGTGCTAAGGGGGACAGGGCGAACACTGAAGCTTTCTTT. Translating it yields CSAKGDRANTEAFF.

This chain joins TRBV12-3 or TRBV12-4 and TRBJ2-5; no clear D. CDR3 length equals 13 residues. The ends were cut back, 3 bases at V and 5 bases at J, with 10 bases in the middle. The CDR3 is CASSFRGTETQYF. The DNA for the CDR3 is TGTGCCAGCAGTTTTCGAGGTACTGAGACCCAGTACTTC.

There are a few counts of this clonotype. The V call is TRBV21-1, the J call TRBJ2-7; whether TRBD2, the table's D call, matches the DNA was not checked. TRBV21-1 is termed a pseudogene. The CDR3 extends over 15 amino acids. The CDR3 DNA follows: TGTGCCAGCAGCAAAAGCCTAGCGGATTCTTACGAGCAGTACTTC. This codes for CASSKSLADSYEQYF.

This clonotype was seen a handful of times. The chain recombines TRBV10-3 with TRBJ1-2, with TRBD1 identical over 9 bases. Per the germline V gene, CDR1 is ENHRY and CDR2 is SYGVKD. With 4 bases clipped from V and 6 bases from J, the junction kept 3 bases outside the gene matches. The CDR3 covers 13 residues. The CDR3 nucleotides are TGTGCCATCAGTGCACAGGGGGCGAATGGCTACACCTTC. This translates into CAISAQGANGYTF.

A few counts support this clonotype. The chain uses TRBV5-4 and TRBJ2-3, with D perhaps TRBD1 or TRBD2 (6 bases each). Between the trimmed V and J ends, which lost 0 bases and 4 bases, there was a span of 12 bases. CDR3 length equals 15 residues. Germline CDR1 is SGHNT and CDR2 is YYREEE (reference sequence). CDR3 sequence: CASSLDGGLSDTQYF. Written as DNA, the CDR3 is TGTGCCAGCAGCTTGGATGGGGGGCTCTCAGATACGCAGTATTTT.

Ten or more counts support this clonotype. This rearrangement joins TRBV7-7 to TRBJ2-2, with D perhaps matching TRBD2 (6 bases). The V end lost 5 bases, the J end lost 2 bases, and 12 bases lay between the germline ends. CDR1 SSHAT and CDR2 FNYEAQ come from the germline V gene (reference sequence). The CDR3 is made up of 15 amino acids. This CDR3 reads CASSLFSGNTGELFF. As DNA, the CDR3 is TGTGCCAGCAGCCTTTTTAGCGGTAACACCGGGGAGCTGTTTTTT. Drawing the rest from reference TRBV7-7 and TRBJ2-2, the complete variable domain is GAGVSQSPRYKVTKRGQDVTLRCDPISSHATLYWYQQALGQGPEFLTYFNYEAQPDKSGLPSDRFSAERPEGSISTLTIQRTEQRDSAMYRCASSLFSGNTGELFFGEGSRLTVL.

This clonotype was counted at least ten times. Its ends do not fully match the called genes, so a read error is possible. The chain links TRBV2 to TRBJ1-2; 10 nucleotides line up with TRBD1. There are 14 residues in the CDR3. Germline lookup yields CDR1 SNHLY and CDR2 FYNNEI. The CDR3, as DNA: TGTGCCAGCAGCGTCGACAGGGGGCTGGGTGGCTACACTTTC. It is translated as CASSVDRGLGGYTF.

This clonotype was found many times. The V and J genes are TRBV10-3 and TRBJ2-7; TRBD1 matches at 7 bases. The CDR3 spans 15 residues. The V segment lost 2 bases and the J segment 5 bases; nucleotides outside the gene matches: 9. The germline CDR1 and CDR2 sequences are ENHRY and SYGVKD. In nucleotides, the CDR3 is TGTGCCATCAGTGAGCCAGACAGGGTTGGGAACGAGCAGTACTTC. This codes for CAISEPDRVGNEQYF.

The CDR3 nucleotides read TGCGCCAGCAGCTTACAGGGGATGAATACGCAGTATTTT. It yields the protein CASSLQGMNTQYF. The V gene is TRBV5-1, the J gene TRBJ2-3, with TRBD1 matching over 7 bases. Losses at the gene ends were 2 bases for V and 7 bases for J; bases not matched to a gene: 4. The CDR3 spans 13 residues. Germline CDR1 and CDR2: SGHRS and YFSETQ.

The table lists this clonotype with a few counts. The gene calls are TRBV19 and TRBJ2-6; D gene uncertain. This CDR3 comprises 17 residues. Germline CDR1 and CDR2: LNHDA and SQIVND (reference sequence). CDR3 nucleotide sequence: TGTGCATGTTCTTCGGCCGGAAGACCCTCTGGGGCCAACGTCCTGACTTTC. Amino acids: CACSSAGRPSGANVLTF.

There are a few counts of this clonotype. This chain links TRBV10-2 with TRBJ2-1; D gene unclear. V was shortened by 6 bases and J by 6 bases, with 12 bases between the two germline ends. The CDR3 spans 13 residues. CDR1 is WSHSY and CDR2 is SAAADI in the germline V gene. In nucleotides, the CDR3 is TGCGCCAGCAGCCCATTAGCTAGCAATGAGCAGTTCTTC. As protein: CASSPLASNEQFF.

The CDR3 nucleotides read TGTGCCAGCAGTTTAGGGACAGGGTATCAGCCCCAGCATTTT. Protein product: CASSLGTGYQPQHF. The chain uses TRBV28 and TRBJ1-5; 9 bases are shared with TRBD1. The germline V gene has CDR1 MDHEN and CDR2 SYDVKM. V shed 2 bases, J shed 5 bases, and the junction held 1 base outside the gene matches. The CDR3 has 14 amino acids. The variable domain in full, completed from reference TRBV28 and TRBJ1-5, reads DVKVTQSSRYLVKRTGEKVFLECVQDMDHENMFWYRQDPGLGLRLIYFSYDVKMKEKGDIPEGYSVSREKKERFSLILESASTNQTSMYLCASSLGTGYQPQHFGDGTRLSIL.

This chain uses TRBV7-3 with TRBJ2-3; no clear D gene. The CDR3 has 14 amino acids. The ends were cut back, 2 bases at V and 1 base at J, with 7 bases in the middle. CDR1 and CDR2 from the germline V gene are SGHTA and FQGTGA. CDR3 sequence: CASSLVWGTDTQYF. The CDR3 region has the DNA TGTGCCAGCAGCTTAGTCTGGGGCACAGATACGCAGTATTTT.

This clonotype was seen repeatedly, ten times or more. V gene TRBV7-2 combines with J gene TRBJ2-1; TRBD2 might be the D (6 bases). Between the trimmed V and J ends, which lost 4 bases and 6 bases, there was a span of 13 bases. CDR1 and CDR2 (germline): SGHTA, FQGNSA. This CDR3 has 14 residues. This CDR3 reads CASSSQGAGNEQFF. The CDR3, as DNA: TGTGCCAGCAGCTCGCAAGGAGCGGGCAATGAGCAGTTCTTC.

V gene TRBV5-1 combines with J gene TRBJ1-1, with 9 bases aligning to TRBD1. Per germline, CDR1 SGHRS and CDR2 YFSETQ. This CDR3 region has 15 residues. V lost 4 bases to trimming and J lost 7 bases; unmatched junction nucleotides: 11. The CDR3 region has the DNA TGCGCCAGCAGCATAGTCCCGGGACAGGGCAGTGAAGCTTTCTTT. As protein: CASSIVPGQGSEAFF.

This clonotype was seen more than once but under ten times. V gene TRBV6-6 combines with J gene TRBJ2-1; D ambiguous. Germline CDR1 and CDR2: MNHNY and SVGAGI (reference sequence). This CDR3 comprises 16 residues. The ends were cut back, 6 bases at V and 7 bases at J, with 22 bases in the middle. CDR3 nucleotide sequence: TGTGCCAGCAGATTACGAGACACCTACACCCAAAATGAGCAGTTCTTC. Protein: CASRLRDTYTQNEQFF.

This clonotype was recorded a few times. The CDR3 bases are TGCAGTGCTAGCGGAAAACAAGAGACCCAGTACTTC. It translates to CSASGKQETQYF. This chain uses TRBV20-1 with TRBJ2-5; D remains unclear. Germline CDR1 and CDR2: DFQATT and SNEGSKA (reference sequence). The CDR3 contains 12 residues. Trimming pared 3 bases from V and 2 bases from J, leaving 7 bases between.

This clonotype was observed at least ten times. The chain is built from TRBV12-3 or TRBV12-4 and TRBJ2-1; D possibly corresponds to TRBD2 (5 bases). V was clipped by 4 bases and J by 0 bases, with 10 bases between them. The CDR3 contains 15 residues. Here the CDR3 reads CASSWELSSYNEQFF. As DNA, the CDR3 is TGTGCCAGCAGTTGGGAGCTCAGCTCCTACAATGAGCAGTTCTTC.

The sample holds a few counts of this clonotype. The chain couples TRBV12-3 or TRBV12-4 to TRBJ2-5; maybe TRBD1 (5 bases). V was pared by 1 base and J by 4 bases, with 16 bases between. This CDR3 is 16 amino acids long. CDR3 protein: CASSLGSRALGETQYF. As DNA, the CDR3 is TGTGCCAGCAGTTTAGGGTCCAGGGCCTTAGGAGAGACCCAGTACTTC.